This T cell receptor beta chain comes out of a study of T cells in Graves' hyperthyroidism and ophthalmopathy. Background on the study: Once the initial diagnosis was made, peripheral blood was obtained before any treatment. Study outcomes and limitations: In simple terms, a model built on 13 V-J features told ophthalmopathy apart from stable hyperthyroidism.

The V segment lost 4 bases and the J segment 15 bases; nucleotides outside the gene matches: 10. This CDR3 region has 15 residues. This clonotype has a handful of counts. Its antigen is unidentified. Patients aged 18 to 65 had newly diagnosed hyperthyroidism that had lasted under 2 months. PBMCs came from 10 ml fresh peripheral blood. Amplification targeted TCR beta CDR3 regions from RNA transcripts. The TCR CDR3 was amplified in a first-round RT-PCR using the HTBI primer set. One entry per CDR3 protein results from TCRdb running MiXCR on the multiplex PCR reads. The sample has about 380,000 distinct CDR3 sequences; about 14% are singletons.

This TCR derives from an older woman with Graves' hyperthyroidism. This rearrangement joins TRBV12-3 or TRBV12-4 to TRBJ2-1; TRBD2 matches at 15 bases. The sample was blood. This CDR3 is CASSSGLAGGPRPFF. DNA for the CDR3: TGTGCCAGCAGTTCTGGACTAGCGGGAGGGCCCCGGCCGTTCTTC.